The present entry profiles one T cell receptor (beta chain) with its context. As yet, its antigen is unknown. Mismatch with germline at one junction end may stem from a read error. This CDR3 region has 12 residues. Germline values: CDR1 SGHAT, CDR2 FQNNGV. The sample comes from a study of tumor-infiltrating lymphocytes in primary liver carcinoma. Study background: Tumor staging was T1-T3 N0M0; sizes spanned roughly 4.2 to 10 cm across. Overall study findings and caveats: Pairs of tumor regions overlapped more than tumor-adjacent and tumor-blood pairs did.

Using a constant-region primer together with ProtoScript II reverse transcriptase, TCR beta cDNA was made from around 500 ng of total RNA. For TCR beta, libraries were produced by three nested multiplex PCR rounds using slightly modified ARM-PCR. The first two PCR rounds used TRBV1-TRBV30 forward primers with a C-beta reverse primer, approximately 11 cycles each. Each CDR3 protein gets one entry after TCRdb re-called the multiplex PCR reads with MiXCR. This table has about 210,000 distinct CDR3 sequences, about 85% appearing once. Investigators took RNA and DNA out together from roughly 21-30 mg of unsorted bulk tissue. Subjects presented with primary liver carcinoma managed by surgical resection. Every tumor specimen contained over 85% viable tumor cells.

The TCR comes from a man aged 35-49 years with primary liver carcinoma and hepatitis B virus infection. The chain employs TRBV11-2 and TRBJ2-7; possible D gene TRBD2, 6 bases. Sequences were obtained from tumor tissue from primary liver carcinoma. The CDR3 spells CVSILAVGEQYF. Written as DNA, the CDR3 is TGTGTCAGCATCTTAGCGGTCGGCGAGCAGTATTTC. Full variable domain (missing parts from reference TRBV11-2 and TRBJ2-7): EAGVAQSPRYKIIEKRQSVAFWCNPISGHATLYWYQQILGQGPKLLIQFQNNGVVDDSQLPKDRFSAERLKGVDSTLKIQPAKLEDSAVYLCVSILAVGEQYFGPGTRLTVT.